The 20 T cell receptor beta chains below all came from one sample that was sequenced in a study of vaccination effects on CD4 cells after COVID-19. Antigen-specific CD4+ T cells expanded by the ViraFEST assay with viral peptide pools were then sequenced. At the end of about 9 days of culture, CD4+ T cells were isolated. The person was diagnosed with PCR-confirmed SARS-CoV-2 infection between March and December 2020. The table came from immunoSEQ multiplex PCR; TCRdb's copy has only in-frame clones and leaves some out. Seen here are 26,000 or so clones, 70% to 80% observed once, and the top ten hold about 16%. No antigen has been assigned to these receptors. Sequencing was performed on CD4+ T cells from PBMCs cultured with HCoV-NL63 spike peptides, taken before COVID-19 vaccination. These receptors originate from a human donor who had a prior SARS-CoV-2 infection.

V usage is TRBV10-3 and J usage is TRBJ2-7; perhaps TRBD2 as D (6 bases). The germline V gene encodes CDR1 ENHRY and CDR2 SYGVKD. Trimming cost V 5 bases and J 3 bases, with 17 bases left between them. The CDR3 is 15 residues long. CDR3 protein: CAISPPTGSLYEQYF. The CDR3 nucleotides are TGTGCCATCAGTCCCCCTACCGGGAGCCTCTACGAGCAGTACTTC.

The V gene is TRBV2, the J gene TRBJ2-5, with TRBD2 matching over 13 bases. CDR1 and CDR2 from the germline V gene are SNHLY and FYNNEI. V lost 10 bases and J lost 3; bases outside the gene matches: 5. This CDR3 has 14 residues. The DNA of the CDR3 is TGTGCCACCGGGACTAGCGGGGCAGAAGAGACCCAGTACTTC. This sequence encodes CATGTSGAEETQYF.

The chain combines TRBV18 with TRBJ2-3, with D possibly being TRBD2 (5 bases). V lost 2 bases, J lost 4 bases, and 10 bases lay in between. Germline CDR1 is KGHSH and CDR2 is LQKENI. This CDR3 comprises 14 residues. The CDR3 region is CASSPRLEADTQYF. CDR3 nucleotides: TGTGCCAGCTCACCAAGACTGGAGGCAGATACGCAGTATTTT.

The CDR3 region has the DNA TGTGCCAGCAGGTATTCCTATGGCTACACCTTC. Translating gives CASRYSYGYTF. This sequence joins TRBV2 and TRBJ1-2, with D unclear. CDR3 length: 11 amino acids. Deletions cut 6 bases from V and 4 bases from J, with 6 bases between. Germline CDR1 is SNHLY and CDR2 is FYNNEI.

This chain links TRBV9 with TRBJ2-1; 7 nucleotides agree with TRBD2. V lost 2 bases to trimming and J lost 5 bases; unmatched junction nucleotides: 4. CDR1 is SGDLS, CDR2 YYNGEE, per germline. The CDR3 loop spans 14 amino acids. The CDR3 DNA reads TGTGCCAGCAGCGTCACTAGCGATCACAATGAGCAGTTCTTC. Translated, it gives CASSVTSDHNEQFF.

The chain recombines TRBV4-2 with TRBJ1-2; 9 nucleotides agree with TRBD1. Losses at the gene ends were 1 base for V and 7 bases for J; bases not matched to a gene: 7. CDR3 size: 15 residues. CDR1 LGHNA and CDR2 YNFKEQ come from the germline V gene. CDR3 nucleotide sequence: TGTGCCAGCAGCCAAGGGGCGGACAGGGGTGGTGGCTACACCTTC. Protein product: CASSQGADRGGGYTF.

The chain is built from TRBV5-5 and TRBJ1-4; D may be TRBD1 (5 bases). Trimming removed 6 bases from V and 3 bases from J, with 15 bases in between. In germline, CDR1 is SGHKS, CDR2 YYEKEE (reference sequence). This CDR3 has 15 amino acids. CDR3 region: CASTRTGTANEKLFF. CDR3 nucleotide sequence: TGTGCCAGCACGAGGACCGGGACGGCTAATGAAAAACTGTTTTTT.

The chain recombines TRBV4-1 with TRBJ1-3; D gene uncertain. V was shortened by 1 base and J by 1 base, with 20 bases between the two germline ends. This CDR3 is built from 19 residues. Germline CDR1 is MGHRA and CDR2 is YSYEKL. The CDR3 nucleotides are TGCGCCAGCAGCCAAGTCGGGCGAGGCAGACTAACTTCTGGAAACACCATATATTTT. Translated, it gives CASSQVGRGRLTSGNTIYF.

The rearrangement links TRBV6-1 to TRBJ2-1; weak D call: TRBD2 (5 bases). This CDR3 has 16 residues. Germline V gene lookup returns CDR1 MNHNS and CDR2 SASEGT. Trimming shortened V by 0 bases and J by 9 bases, and 18 bases separated the two germline ends. The CDR3 sequence: CASSEATQIRESEQFF. The CDR3 region has the DNA TGTGCCAGCAGTGAAGCGACCCAGATTCGGGAAAGTGAGCAGTTCTTC.

The CDR3 loop reads CASSLNSGGAPGNTIYF. The CDR3 DNA is TGTGCCAGCAGCTTGAATTCAGGGGGCGCCCCTGGAAACACCATATATTTT. The V and J genes are TRBV5-4 and TRBJ1-3; the match to TRBD1 covers 8 bases. V shed 1 base, J shed 2 bases, and the junction held 8 bases outside the gene matches. The CDR3 has 17 residues. Germline V lookup: CDR1 SGHNT, CDR2 YYREEE (reference sequence).

The chain is built from TRBV3-1 (or the pseudogene TRBV3-2) and TRBJ2-5; D may correspond to TRBD1 or TRBD2 (5 bases each). V shed 1 base and J shed 5 bases, with 17 bases lying between them. CDR1 is LGHDT and CDR2 is YNNKEL in the germline V gene (reference sequence). The CDR3 totals 16 residues. The CDR3 DNA is TGTGCCAGCAGCCAAGGGGGATTTGGGTGGGGGGAGACCCAGTACTTC. This codes for CASSQGGFGWGETQYF.

CDR3 coding DNA: TGTGCCAGCAGTGAATATCCAGGGTTGATTGAGCAGTTCTTC. It yields the protein CASSEYPGLIEQFF. The chain is built from TRBV2 and TRBJ2-1; TRBD1 might be the D (5 bases). This CDR3 is 14 amino acids long. With 2 bases removed from V and 9 bases from J, the gap between germline ends came to 14 bases. Germline CDR1 and CDR2: SNHLY and FYNNEI.

The genes are TRBV18 and TRBJ2-6, with D tentatively TRBD2 (5 bases). Germline V gene sequence: CDR1 KGHSH, CDR2 LQKENI. The CDR3 has 17 residues. Trimming removed 3 bases from V and 0 bases from J, with 12 bases in between. CDR3 in amino acids: CASSPGVRTSGANVLTF. CDR3 bases: TGTGCCAGCTCACCGGGAGTAAGGACCTCTGGGGCCAACGTCCTGACTTTC. Combining the CDR3 with reference TRBV18 and TRBJ2-6 gives the whole variable domain NAGVMQNPRHLVRRRGQEARLRCSPMKGHSHVYWYRQLPEEGLKFMVYLQKENIIDESGMPKERFSAEFPKEGPSILRIQQVVRGDSAAYFCASSPGVRTSGANVLTFGAGSRLTVL.

The genes are TRBV7-2 and TRBJ2-7, with 9 bases fitting TRBD2. Germline CDR1 SGHTA, CDR2 FQGNSA. Germline trimming cut 9 bases from V and 9 bases from J; bases unmatched to any gene: 12. The CDR3 contains 13 residues. CDR3 in DNA: TGTGCCAGTGGGGCGGGGGGGTCCGAAGGGCAGTACTTC. Protein: CASGAGGSEGQYF.

The gene calls are TRBV7-8 and TRBJ1-4; the D is unclear. The CDR3 spans 11 residues. Germline V gene sequence: CDR1 SGHVS, CDR2 FQNEAQ. The germline V and J ends were trimmed by 5 bases and 8 bases, with 6 bases remaining between them. CDR3 nucleotide sequence: TGTGCCAGCAGCCCCGGGGAAAAACTGTTTTTT. It yields the protein CASSPGEKLFF.

This chain links TRBV11-2 with TRBJ2-3; tentatively, D is TRBD2 (6 bases). Trimming took off 5 bases at V and 2 bases at J, with 11 bases between the two ends. CDR1 is SGHAT and CDR2 is FQNNGV in the germline V gene. The CDR3 contains 14 residues. The CDR3 loop is CASSRDFDTDTQYF. The CDR3 nucleotides are TGTGCCAGCAGCCGGGACTTCGACACAGATACGCAGTATTTT. Supplemented by reference TRBV11-2 and TRBJ2-3, the full variable domain reads EAGVAQSPRYKIIEKRQSVAFWCNPISGHATLYWYQQILGQGPKLLIQFQNNGVVDDSQLPKDRFSAERLKGVDSTLKIQPAKLEDSAVYLCASSRDFDTDTQYFGPGTRLTVL.

This chain uses TRBV24-1 with TRBJ2-2; 10 nucleotides align to TRBD2. The CDR3 length is 17 residues. The ends lost 3 bases at V and 5 bases at J; junction bases unmatched: 8. Looked up from germline, CDR1 is KGHDR and CDR2 is SFDVKD. The CDR3 coding sequence is TGTGCCACCAGTGATCCCAGCGGGAGGGCTGGGACCGGGGAGCTGTTTTTT. Its translation is CATSDPSGRAGTGELFF.

The V and J genes are TRBV7-8 and TRBJ2-1, with 11 bases identical to TRBD2. The CDR3 extends over 16 amino acids. The trim removed 2 bases at V and 4 bases at J, leaving 4 bases unmatched. CDR1 is SGHVS and CDR2 is FQNEAQ in the germline V gene. CDR3 bases: TGTGCCAGCAGCTTACTAGCGGGAGGTCAGTACAATGAGCAGTTCTTC. Translation: CASSLLAGGQYNEQFF.

This chain joins TRBV18 and TRBJ2-3; D is uncertain. This CDR3 is built from 13 residues. The V gene's germline CDR1 is KGHSH and CDR2 LQKENI. Trimming took off 3 bases at V and 0 bases at J, with 4 bases between the two ends. CDR3 in DNA: TGTGCCAGCTCACCCCCAAGCACAGATACGCAGTATTTT. This encodes CASSPPSTDTQYF. Together with reference TRBV18 and TRBJ2-3, the CDR3 gives the full variable domain: NAGVMQNPRHLVRRRGQEARLRCSPMKGHSHVYWYRQLPEEGLKFMVYLQKENIIDESGMPKERFSAEFPKEGPSILRIQQVVRGDSAAYFCASSPPSTDTQYFGPGTRLTVL.

The chain links TRBV14 to TRBJ2-5; 13 nucleotides agree with TRBD2. Germline CDR1 is SGHDN and CDR2 is FVKESK. This CDR3 comprises 15 residues. The V gene end was trimmed by 4 bases and the J gene end by 5 bases; junction bases not matched to a gene: 4. CDR3 protein: CASSPTSGRLETQYF. CDR3 in DNA: TGTGCCAGCAGCCCGACTAGCGGGAGGTTGGAGACCCAGTACTTC.